Listed below are T cell receptor beta chains from one sample, sequenced in a study of cytomegalovirus exposure and HLA in healthy donors. Sequencing used immunoSEQ multiplex PCR; TCRdb keeps in-frame clones, though not all of them. Of some 40,000 clones listed, 70% to 75% are singletons. Sequenced input: PBMCs. The source is a man aged 25 to 40 in good health and CMV-seronegative. The CDR3 runs from the conserved cysteine through the conserved F or W. Fields, in order: CDR3 protein, CDR3 DNA, J gene, clone size, D gene, V gene. A D gene is named only where the DNA matches it firmly. Not every row has a clone size; where given, it reads once, few, many or a size class.

CDR3: CASSIGGEQYF; DNA: TGTGCCAGTAGTATCGGGGGCGAGCAGTACTTC; J: TRBJ2-7; size: .; D: .; V: TRBV19
CDR3: CASSFFSGVDTQYF; DNA: TGTGCCAGCAGCTTCTTTAGCGGGGTAGATACGCAGTATTTT; J: TRBJ2-3; size: once; D: TRBD2; V: TRBV5-8
CDR3: CASSRVGRKQETQYF; DNA: TGTGCCAGCTCACGGGTGGGCAGGAAACAAGAGACCCAGTACTTC; J: TRBJ2-5; size: .; D: .; V: TRBV18
CDR3: CASSLAILDSATNYGYPF; DNA: TGTGCCAGCAGCTTGGCTATCTTGGACAGTGCCACTAACTATGGCTACCCCTTC; J: TRBJ1-2; size: once; D: .; V: TRBV5-6
CDR3: CASSLRDSNTDTQYF; DNA: TGTGCCAGCAGCTTGAGGGACAGCAACACAGATACGCAGTATTTT; J: TRBJ2-3; size: .; D: TRBD1; V: TRBV7-9
CDR3: CASSENHGSHRELFF; DNA: TGTGCCAGCAGTGAAAATCATGGCTCTCACCGGGAGCTGTTTTTT; J: TRBJ2-2; size: .; D: .; V: TRBV6-1
CDR3: CASSFPPTGDGSYEQYF; DNA: TGTGCCAGCAGTTTCCCCCCCACAGGGGATGGTAGCTACGAGCAGTACTTC; J: TRBJ2-7; size: .; D: TRBD1; V: TRBV28
CDR3: CASSPPAGLGTQYF; DNA: TGCGCCAGCAGCCCGCCCGCGGGGCTCGGGACCCAGTACTTC; J: TRBJ2-5; size: .; D: .; V: TRBV5-1
CDR3: CATTGTGVLRELFF; DNA: TGTGCCACCACCGGGACAGGGGTACTACGGGAGCTGTTTTTT; J: TRBJ2-2; size: .; D: TRBD1; V: TRBV28
CDR3: CASSSSRNSETQYF; DNA: TGTGCCAGCAGTTCAAGCAGGAATTCCGAGACCCAGTACTTC; J: TRBJ2-5; size: .; D: .; V: TRBV6-5
CDR3: CASSTWTGEEGDTQYF; DNA: TGTGCCAGTAGTACTTGGACAGGGGAAGAGGGAGATACGCAGTATTTT; J: TRBJ2-3; size: .; D: TRBD1; V: TRBV19
CDR3: CASSAGSLEQFF; DNA: TGTGCCAGCAGCGCGGGCAGTCTTGAGCAGTTCTTC; J: TRBJ2-1; size: few; D: .; V: TRBV11-3
CDR3: CASSSDSSGANVLTF; DNA: TGTGCCAGCAGCTCTGACAGCTCTGGGGCCAACGTCCTGACTTTC; J: TRBJ2-6; size: .; D: .; V: TRBV5-4
CDR3: CASSLAGSGSEGDTQYF; DNA: TGCGCCAGCAGCTTGGCAGGTAGCGGGAGTGAAGGAGATACGCAGTATTTT; J: TRBJ2-3; size: .; D: TRBD2; V: TRBV5-1
CDR3: CASSLVEGRRDNEQFF; DNA: TGTGCCAGTAGTCTCGTCGAGGGCCGAAGAGACAATGAGCAGTTCTTC; J: TRBJ2-1; size: .; D: .; V: TRBV19
CDR3: CASSLGQGREQYF; DNA: TGCGCCAGCAGCTTGGGACAGGGCCGAGAGCAGTACTTC; J: TRBJ2-7; size: few; D: TRBD1; V: TRBV5-1
CDR3: CASSVEGQNYGYTF; DNA: TGTGCCAGCAGCGTAGAGGGACAGAACTATGGCTACACCTTC; J: TRBJ1-2; size: .; D: TRBD1; V: TRBV9
CDR3: CASSIPGQLNQPQHF; DNA: TGTGCCAGCAGCATTCCGGGACAGCTCAATCAGCCCCAGCATTTT; J: TRBJ1-5; size: few; D: TRBD1; V: TRBV5-8
CDR3: CASSPGLAGARYNEQFF; DNA: TGCGCCAGCAGCCCCGGACTAGCGGGGGCTCGATACAATGAGCAGTTCTTC; J: TRBJ2-1; size: .; D: TRBD2; V: TRBV4-1
CDR3: CASSQDSGGAYNEQFF; DNA: TGTGCCAGCAGCCAAGATAGCGGGGGGGCCTACAATGAGCAGTTCTTC; J: TRBJ2-1; size: .; D: TRBD2; V: TRBV4-2
CDR3: CASSLGPGTYEQYF; DNA: TGTGCCAGCAGCTTAGGTCCGGGGACCTACGAGCAGTACTTC; J: TRBJ2-7; size: .; D: .; V: TRBV7-9
CDR3: CASSADSSGANVLTF; DNA: TGTGCCAGCAGCGCGGACAGCTCTGGGGCCAACGTCCTGACTTTC; J: TRBJ2-6; size: .; D: .; V: TRBV9
CDR3: CSVEDSRDCGYTF; DNA: TGCAGCGTTGAAGATAGTCGGGACTGCGGCTACACCTTC; J: TRBJ1-2; size: .; D: .; V: TRBV29-1
CDR3: CASRGQGQNQPQHF; DNA: TGTGCCAGCAGGGGACAGGGTCAGAATCAGCCCCAGCATTTT; J: TRBJ1-5; size: .; D: TRBD1; V: TRBV6-6
CDR3: CASSARSSPLHF; DNA: TGTGCCAGCAGTGCTCGGTCTTCACCCCTCCACTTT; J: TRBJ1-6; size: .; D: .; V: TRBV2
CDR3: CASSDRESYNEQFF; DNA: TGCGCCAGCAGTGACAGGGAATCCTACAATGAGCAGTTCTTC; J: TRBJ2-1; size: .; D: .; V: TRBV10-1
CDR3: CASSPLPTSSYNEQFF; DNA: TGTGCCAGCAGCCCACTTCCGACTTCCTCCTACAATGAGCAGTTCTTC; J: TRBJ2-1; size: .; D: .; V: TRBV9
CDR3: CASSGLSYRGLGTEAFF; DNA: TGCGCCAGCAGCGGCCTGTCGTACAGGGGGCTGGGCACTGAAGCTTTCTTT; J: TRBJ1-1; size: .; D: TRBD1; V: TRBV23-1
CDR3: CASSSDRGRYGEQFF; DNA: TGTGCCAGCAGCTCCGACAGGGGAAGGTACGGTGAGCAGTTCTTC; J: TRBJ2-1; size: .; D: TRBD1; V: TRBV7-2
CDR3: CASSVDQGGNQPQHF; DNA: TGTGCCAGCAGCGTAGACCAGGGAGGAAATCAGCCCCAGCATTTT; J: TRBJ1-5; size: .; D: .; V: TRBV9
CDR3: CASSPQQRMNTEAFF; DNA: TGTGCCAGCAGTCCACAACAGAGAATGAACACTGAAGCTTTCTTT; J: TRBJ1-1; size: few; D: .; V: TRBV28
CDR3: CASSLGPGVDTIYF; DNA: TGTGCCAGCAGCCTCGGGCCGGGGGTCGACACCATATATTTT; J: TRBJ1-3; size: .; D: .; V: TRBV7-2
CDR3: CASSRQSSYNEQFF; DNA: TGTGCCAGCAGTCGACAGAGCTCCTACAATGAGCAGTTCTTC; J: TRBJ2-1; size: .; D: .; V: TRBV6-4
CDR3: CSSSLSNQPQHF; DNA: TGTTCCAGCAGCCTTAGCAATCAGCCCCAGCATTTT; J: TRBJ1-5; size: .; D: .; V: TRBV7-9
CDR3: CASSQERGRMARGEQYF; DNA: TGTGCCAGCAGCCAAGAGAGGGGCAGAATGGCCAGGGGAGAGCAGTACTTC; J: TRBJ2-7; size: .; D: .; V: TRBV14
CDR3: CASSFRYNEQFF; DNA: TGTGCCAGCAGTTTCAGATACAATGAGCAGTTCTTC; J: TRBJ2-1; size: .; D: .; V: TRBV6-5
CDR3: CASSLSGSGELFF; DNA: TGTGCCAGCAGCTTATCGGGGTCCGGGGAGCTGTTTTTT; J: TRBJ2-2; size: .; D: .; V: TRBV7-3
CDR3: CASSARTGGTDEKLFF; DNA: TGTGCCAGCAGTGCTCGGACAGGGGGGACGGATGAAAAACTGTTTTTT; J: TRBJ1-4; size: .; D: TRBD1; V: TRBV6-1
CDR3: CASSLPHRSISSGNTIYF; DNA: TGTGCCAGTAGTCTCCCACACAGGTCGATATCCTCTGGAAACACCATATATTTT; J: TRBJ1-3; size: .; D: .; V: TRBV19
CDR3: CASRPLRSARNEKLFF; DNA: TGTGCCAGTAGGCCCTTGAGGAGTGCCCGAAATGAAAAACTGTTTTTT; J: TRBJ1-4; size: few; D: .; V: TRBV19
CDR3: CASSQGSLAGVTQYF; DNA: TGCGCCAGCAGCCAAGGTTCTCTAGCGGGTGTTACGCAGTATTTT; J: TRBJ2-3; size: .; D: TRBD2; V: TRBV4-1
CDR3: CASSPRGRNTEAFF; DNA: TGTGCCAGCAGCCCAAGGGGGAGGAACACTGAAGCTTTCTTT; J: TRBJ1-1; size: few; D: .; V: TRBV7-9
CDR3: CASSLDYSGANVLTF; DNA: TGTGCCAGCAGCTTAGACTACTCTGGGGCCAACGTCCTGACTTTC; J: TRBJ2-6; size: once; D: .; V: TRBV7-6
CDR3: CASSRDSLGGYPF; DNA: TGTGCCAGCAGCCGGGACAGCTTGGGGGGCTACCCCTTC; J: TRBJ1-2; size: .; D: TRBD1; V: TRBV6-4
CDR3: CASSQGPGGGSSYNEQFF; DNA: TGTGCCAGCAGCCAAGGCCCCGGGGGGGGAAGTTCCTACAATGAGCAGTTCTTC; J: TRBJ2-1; size: once; D: TRBD2; V: TRBV4-2
CDR3: CASSTTGGGTGELFF; DNA: TGTGCCAGTAGTACAACAGGGGGTGGAACCGGGGAGCTGTTTTTT; J: TRBJ2-2; size: .; D: TRBD1; V: TRBV19
CDR3: CASSGGDPTDTQYF; DNA: TGTGCCAGCTCCGGCGGGGACCCCACAGATACGCAGTATTTT; J: TRBJ2-3; size: .; D: .; V: TRBV5-4
CDR3: CASSSLGLAGVETQYF; DNA: TGTGCCAGCAGCTCCCTTGGACTAGCGGGAGTAGAGACCCAGTACTTC; J: TRBJ2-5; size: .; D: TRBD2; V: TRBV7-6
CDR3: CASSQVGAYEQYF; DNA: TGTGCCAGCAGCCAAGTCGGGGCCTACGAGCAGTACTTC; J: TRBJ2-7; size: .; D: .; V: TRBV4-2
CDR3: CASSQGQGAQPQHF; DNA: TGCGCCAGCAGCCAAGGACAGGGGGCACAGCCCCAGCATTTT; J: TRBJ1-5; size: .; D: TRBD1; V: TRBV4-1
CDR3: CASSPTGLIAPGYTF; DNA: TGCGCCAGCAGTCCCACAGGGCTGATCGCTCCCGGCTACACCTTC; J: TRBJ1-2; size: .; D: .; V: TRBV5-1
CDR3: CASSLGTVADTQYF; DNA: TGCGCCAGCAGCTTGGGGACAGTCGCAGATACGCAGTATTTT; J: TRBJ2-3; size: .; D: .; V: TRBV5-1
CDR3: CASKGTAEQRGELFF; DNA: TGTGCCAGCAAGGGGACTGCTGAACAAAGGGGGGAGCTGTTTTTT; J: TRBJ2-2; size: .; D: .; V: TRBV6-6